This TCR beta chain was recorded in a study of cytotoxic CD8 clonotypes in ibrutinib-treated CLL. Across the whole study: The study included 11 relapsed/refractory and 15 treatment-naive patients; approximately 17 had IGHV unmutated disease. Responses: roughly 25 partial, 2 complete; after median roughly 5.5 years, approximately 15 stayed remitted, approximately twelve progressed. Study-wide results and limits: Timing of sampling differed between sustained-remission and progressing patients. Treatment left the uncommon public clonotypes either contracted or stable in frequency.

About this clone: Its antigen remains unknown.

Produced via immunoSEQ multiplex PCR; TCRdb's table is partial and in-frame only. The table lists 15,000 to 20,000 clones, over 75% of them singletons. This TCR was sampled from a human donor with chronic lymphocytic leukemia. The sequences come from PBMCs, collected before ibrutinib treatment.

CDR3 region: CASSLEGYPSTDTQYF. CDR3 nucleotides: TGTGCCAGCAGCTTAGAGGGGTATCCTAGCACAGATACGCAGTATTTT. The chain couples TRBV7-9 to TRBJ2-3; perhaps TRBD1 as D (5 bases). The germline V and J ends were trimmed by 1 base and 0 bases, with 11 bases remaining between them. Per germline, CDR1 SEHNR and CDR2 FQNEAQ (reference sequence). The length of the CDR3 is 16 residues.